This T cell receptor (beta chain) was found in a study of blood T cell repertoires in COVID-19. As for the study in general: Acute-phase and convalescent COVID-19 samples originated in the United States, Italy and Spain. In each case, the material was cDNA or gDNA derived from T cells, B-cell-depleted T cells, or PBMCs.

Per the original methods: Nucleated cell counts were estimated from reference gene primer amplification. TCRdb's table, derived via immunoSEQ multiplex PCR, lists solely in-frame clones and lacks some. That table is the source of V, J and clone size, and D and trimming were worked out from the DNA. The repertoire consists of approximately 250,000 clones, with approximately 89% occurring once and the leading ten covering 1.5% to 2%. CDR1 is SEHNR, CDR2 FQNEAQ, per germline (reference sequence). CDR3 size: 15 residues. With 4 bases clipped from V and 4 bases from J, the junction kept 6 bases outside the gene matches.

The chain carries TRBV7-9 and TRBJ1-2; 10 nucleotides agree with TRBD1. This clonotype originated in a woman aged 60 to 75 who had recovered from COVID-19. The sequencing input was peripheral blood. CDR3 protein: CASSSGQGFVYGYTF. The CDR3 region has the DNA TGTGCCAGCAGCTCGGGACAGGGGTTTGTCTATGGCTACACCTTC.